Given below is one T cell receptor (beta chain) in context. Antigen: not known. V dropped 0 bases and J dropped 3 bases, with 8 bases sitting between them. The CDR3 covers 14 residues. Germline V gene data show CDR1 as MNHNS and CDR2 as SASEGT. This sample was included in a study of CD8 T cell repertoires and HIV-1 epitope variants. This table comes from immunoSEQ multiplex PCR, and its TCRdb copy is limited to in-frame clones, with some not included. The data show 5,000 to 6,500 clones, about 63% seen once. The sequence derives from a male donor with HIV. The chain carries TRBV6-1 and TRBJ1-1; D is undetermined. The source material was cultured CD8+ T cells derived from PBMCs. The CDR3 reads CASSEAVSYTEAFF. The CDR3 nucleotides read TGTGCCAGCAGTGAAGCCGTTTCCTACACTGAAGCTTTCTTT.